This entry features one TCR beta chain sequence. This CDR3 contains 15 residues. The ends lost 3 bases at V and 0 bases at J; junction bases unmatched: 4. Germline V gives CDR1 SGDLS, CDR2 YYNGEE. In the original analysis: Reference gene primer amplification gave estimated nucleated cell counts. Assay used: immunoSEQ multiplex PCR; TCRdb lists only in-frame clones, some missing. The DNA was the basis for D and trimming; V, J and clone size are from that table. Of under 400,000 clones listed, 70% to 90% are singletons. The entry originates in a study of blood T cell repertoires in COVID-19. Study background: Samples representing acute and convalescent COVID-19 were sourced from the United States, Italy and Spain.

Ages ranged from roughly 18 to 95 years, with residence in some 25 US areas. Allocation to cohorts depended on clinical history reported by the participants. The sequencing sample was made of PBMCs or T cells enriched from blood (not recorded which). This sequence originates from a woman in her thirties or forties with acute COVID-19. The rearrangement uses TRBV9 and TRBJ2-3; 7 bases agree with TRBD2. CDR3 in amino acids: CASSARLASTDTQYF. The CDR3 DNA reads as TGTGCCAGCAGCGCGAGACTAGCTAGCACAGATACGCAGTATTTT.